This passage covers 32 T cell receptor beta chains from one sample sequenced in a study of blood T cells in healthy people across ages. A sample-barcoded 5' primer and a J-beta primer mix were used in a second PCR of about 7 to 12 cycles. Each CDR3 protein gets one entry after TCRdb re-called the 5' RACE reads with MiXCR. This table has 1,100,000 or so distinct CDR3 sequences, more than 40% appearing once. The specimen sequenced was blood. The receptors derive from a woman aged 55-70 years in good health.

The CDR3 coding sequence is TGTGCCAGCAGCGCCTCGGGAGGGGGCGGTGGCTACACCTTC. It is translated as CASSASGGGGGYTF. The V call is TRBV6-4, the J call TRBJ1-2, with 7 positions matching TRBD1. Germline V CDR1 and CDR2: MRHNA, SNTAGT. CDR3 length equals 14 residues. With V trimmed by 6 bases and J by 7 bases, 11 bases remained unmatched.

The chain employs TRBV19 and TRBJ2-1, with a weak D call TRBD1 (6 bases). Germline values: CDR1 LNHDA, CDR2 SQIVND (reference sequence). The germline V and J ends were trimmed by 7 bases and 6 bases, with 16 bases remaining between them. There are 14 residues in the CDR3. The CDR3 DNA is TGTGCCAGTATGTTACAGGGCTTCGCCAATGAGCAGTTCTTC. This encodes CASMLQGFANEQFF.

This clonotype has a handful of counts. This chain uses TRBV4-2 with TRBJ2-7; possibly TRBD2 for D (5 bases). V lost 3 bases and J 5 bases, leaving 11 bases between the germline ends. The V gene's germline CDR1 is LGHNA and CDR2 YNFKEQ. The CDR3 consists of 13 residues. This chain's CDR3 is CASSQNPGNEQYF. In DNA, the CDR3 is TGTGCCAGCAGCCAGAACCCGGGGAACGAGCAGTACTTC.

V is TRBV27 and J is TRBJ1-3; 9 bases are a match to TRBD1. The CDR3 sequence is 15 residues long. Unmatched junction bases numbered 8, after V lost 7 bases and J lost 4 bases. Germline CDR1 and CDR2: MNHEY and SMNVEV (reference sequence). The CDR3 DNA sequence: TGTGCCAGCAAAGGTGGACAGGGGTACGGAAACACCATATATTTT. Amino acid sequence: CASKGGQGYGNTIYF.

CDR3 nucleotide sequence: TGTGCCTGGAGTGTAGTACCCAGCACAGATACGCAGTATTTT. Translating gives CAWSVVPSTDTQYF. The chain joins TRBV30 to TRBJ2-3, with D hard to call. V lost 0 bases, J lost 0 bases, and 7 bases lay in between. CDR1 and CDR2 from the germline V gene are GTSNPN and SVGIG (reference sequence). This CDR3 has 14 amino acids.

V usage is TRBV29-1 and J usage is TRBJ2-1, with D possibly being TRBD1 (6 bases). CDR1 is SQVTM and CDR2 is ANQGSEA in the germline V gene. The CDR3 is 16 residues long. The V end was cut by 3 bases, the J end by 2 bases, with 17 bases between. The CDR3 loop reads CSVEGAPSQAYNEQFF. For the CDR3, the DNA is TGCAGCGTTGAGGGGGCCCCGTCCCAAGCCTACAATGAGCAGTTCTTC.

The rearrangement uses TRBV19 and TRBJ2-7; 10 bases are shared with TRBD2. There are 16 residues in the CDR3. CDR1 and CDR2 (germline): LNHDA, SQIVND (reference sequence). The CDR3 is CSDPGLAGEGCYEQYF. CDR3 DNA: TGTTCTGACCCCGGGCTAGCGGGAGAAGGTTGCTACGAGCAGTACTTC.

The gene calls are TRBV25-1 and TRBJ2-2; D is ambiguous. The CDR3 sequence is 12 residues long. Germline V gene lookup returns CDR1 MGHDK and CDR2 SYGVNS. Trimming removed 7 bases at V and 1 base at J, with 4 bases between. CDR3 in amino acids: CASNRNTGELFF. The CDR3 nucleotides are TGTGCCAGCAACCGGAACACCGGGGAGCTGTTTTTT.

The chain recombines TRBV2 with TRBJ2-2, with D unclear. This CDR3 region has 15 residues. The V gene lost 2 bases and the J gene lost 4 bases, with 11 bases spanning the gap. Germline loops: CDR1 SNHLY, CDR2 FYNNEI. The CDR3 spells CASSENSLGTGELFF. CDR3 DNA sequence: TGTGCCAGCAGTGAAAACAGTCTAGGCACCGGGGAGCTGTTTTTT.

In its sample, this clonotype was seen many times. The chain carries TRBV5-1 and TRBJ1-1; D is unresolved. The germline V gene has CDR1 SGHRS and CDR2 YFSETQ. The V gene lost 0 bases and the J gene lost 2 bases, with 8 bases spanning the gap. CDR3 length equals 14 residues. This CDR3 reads CASSLAAANTEAFF. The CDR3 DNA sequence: TGCGCCAGCAGCTTGGCGGCAGCAAACACTGAAGCTTTCTTT.

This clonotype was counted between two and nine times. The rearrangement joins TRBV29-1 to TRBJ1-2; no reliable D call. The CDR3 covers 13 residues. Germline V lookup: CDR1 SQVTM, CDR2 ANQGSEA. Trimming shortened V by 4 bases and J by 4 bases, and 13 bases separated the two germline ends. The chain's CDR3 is CSVGPQSVYGYTF. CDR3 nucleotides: TGCAGCGTTGGTCCTCAAAGCGTCTATGGCTACACCTTC.

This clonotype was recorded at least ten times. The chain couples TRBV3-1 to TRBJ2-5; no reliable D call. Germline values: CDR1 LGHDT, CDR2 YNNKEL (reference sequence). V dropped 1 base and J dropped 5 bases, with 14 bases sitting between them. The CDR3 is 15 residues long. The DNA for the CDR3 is TGTGCCAGCAGCCAAGCAGCGTCACTCCGGGAGACCCAGTACTTC. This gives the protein CASSQAASLRETQYF.

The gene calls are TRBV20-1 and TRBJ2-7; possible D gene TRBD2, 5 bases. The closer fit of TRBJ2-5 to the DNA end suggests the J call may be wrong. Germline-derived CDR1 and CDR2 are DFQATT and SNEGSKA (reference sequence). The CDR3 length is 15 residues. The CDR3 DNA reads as TGCAGTGCTAGAGTTTCCAGCGGAGTAGGGGAGACCCAGTACTTC. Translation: CSARVSSGVGETQYF.

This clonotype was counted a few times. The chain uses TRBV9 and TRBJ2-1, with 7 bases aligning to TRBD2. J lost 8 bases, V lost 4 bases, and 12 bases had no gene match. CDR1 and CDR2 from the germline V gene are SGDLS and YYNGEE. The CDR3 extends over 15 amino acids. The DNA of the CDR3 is TGTGCCAGCAGCACAACTAGCGCAAGCGGTCATGAGCAGTTCTTC. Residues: CASSTTSASGHEQFF.

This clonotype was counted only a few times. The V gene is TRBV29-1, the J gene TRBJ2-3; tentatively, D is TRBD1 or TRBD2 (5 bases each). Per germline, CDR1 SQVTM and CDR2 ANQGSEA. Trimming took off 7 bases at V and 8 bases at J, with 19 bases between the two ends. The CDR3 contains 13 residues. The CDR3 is CSGWLLGTATQYF. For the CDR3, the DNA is TGCAGCGGCTGGCTCCTGGGGACGGCTACGCAGTATTTT.

The CDR3 sequence is CSARDRLRQLNEKLFF. CDR3 bases: TGCAGTGCTAGAGATCGGTTACGGCAGCTAAATGAAAAACTGTTTTTT. The genes are TRBV20-1 and TRBJ1-4; no firm D call. Germline CDR1 and CDR2: DFQATT and SNEGSKA (reference sequence). Deletions cut 0 bases from V and 5 bases from J, with 16 bases between. This CDR3 has 16 amino acids.

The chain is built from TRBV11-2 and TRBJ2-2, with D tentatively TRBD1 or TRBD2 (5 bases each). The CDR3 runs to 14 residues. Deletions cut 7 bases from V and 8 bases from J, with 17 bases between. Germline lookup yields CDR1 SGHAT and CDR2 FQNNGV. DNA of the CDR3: TGTGCCAGCAAGGGGACCTCCTTTGGGGGGGAGCTGTTTTTT. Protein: CASKGTSFGGELFF.

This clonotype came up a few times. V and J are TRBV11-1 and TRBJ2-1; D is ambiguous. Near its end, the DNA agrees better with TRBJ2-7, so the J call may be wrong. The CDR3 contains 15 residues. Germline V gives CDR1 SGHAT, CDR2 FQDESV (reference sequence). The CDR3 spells CASSLNPSTHYEQYF. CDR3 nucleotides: TGTGCCAGCAGCTTAAATCCTTCGACTCACTACGAGCAGTACTTC.

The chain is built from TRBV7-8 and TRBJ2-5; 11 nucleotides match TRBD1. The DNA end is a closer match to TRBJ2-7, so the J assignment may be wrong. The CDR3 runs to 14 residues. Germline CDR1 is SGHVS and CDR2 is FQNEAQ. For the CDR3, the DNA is TGTGCCAGCAGCTCGGACAGGGGGCGTCGCGAGCAGTACTTC. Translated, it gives CASSSDRGRREQYF.

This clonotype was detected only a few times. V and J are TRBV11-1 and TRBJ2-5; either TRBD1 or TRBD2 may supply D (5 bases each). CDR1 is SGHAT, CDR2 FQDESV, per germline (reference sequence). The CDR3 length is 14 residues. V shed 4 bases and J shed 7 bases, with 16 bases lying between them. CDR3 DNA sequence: TGTGCCAGCAGCTCCGGGACGACCCTCGGGACCCAGTACTTC. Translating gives CASSSGTTLGTQYF.

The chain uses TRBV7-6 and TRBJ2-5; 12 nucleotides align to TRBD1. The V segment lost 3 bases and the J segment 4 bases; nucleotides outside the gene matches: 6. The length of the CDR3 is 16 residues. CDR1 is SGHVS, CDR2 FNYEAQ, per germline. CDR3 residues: CASSLGGTGGRETQYF. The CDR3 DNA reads TGTGCCAGCAGCTTGGGTGGGACAGGGGGCCGAGAGACCCAGTACTTC.

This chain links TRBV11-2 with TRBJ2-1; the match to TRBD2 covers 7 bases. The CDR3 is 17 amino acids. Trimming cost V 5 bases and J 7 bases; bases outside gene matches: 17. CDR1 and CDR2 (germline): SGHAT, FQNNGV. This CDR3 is CASSLMTTGLLRNEQFF. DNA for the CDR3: TGTGCCAGCAGCCTCATGACAACGGGACTATTGAGGAATGAGCAGTTCTTC.

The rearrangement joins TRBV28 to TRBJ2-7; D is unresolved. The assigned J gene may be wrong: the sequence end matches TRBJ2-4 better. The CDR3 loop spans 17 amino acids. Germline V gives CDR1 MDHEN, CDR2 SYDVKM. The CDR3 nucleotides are TGTGCCAGCAGTTTTAACAGCCTAAGGCCTTCCAAAAACATTCAGTACTTC. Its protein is CASSFNSLRPSKNIQYF.

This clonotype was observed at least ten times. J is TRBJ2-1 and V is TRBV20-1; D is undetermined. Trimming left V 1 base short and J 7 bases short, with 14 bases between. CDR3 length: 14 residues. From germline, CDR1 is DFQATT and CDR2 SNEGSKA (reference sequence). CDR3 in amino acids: CSARAPNPRNEQFF. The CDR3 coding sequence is TGCAGTGCTAGAGCCCCTAATCCGAGGAATGAGCAGTTCTTC.

CDR3 region: CASSQEIRASGNNEQFF. For the CDR3, the DNA is TGTGCCAGCAGTCAGGAGATTAGGGCTAGCGGAAACAATGAGCAGTTCTTC. The V call is TRBV27, the J call TRBJ2-1, with 7 bases that match TRBD2. The CDR3 is made up of 17 amino acids. Germline CDR1 MNHEY, CDR2 SMNVEV (reference sequence). With V trimmed by 5 bases and J by 5 bases, 15 bases remained unmatched.

CDR3 coding DNA: TGTGCCAGCAGCGGGCAGGCAGGGGGCTGGGAGCAGTTCTTC. Protein: CASSGQAGGWEQFF. The V and J genes are TRBV7-8 and TRBJ2-1, with 8 nucleotides matching TRBD1. The CDR3 has 14 residues. The ends lost 5 bases at V and 10 bases at J; junction bases unmatched: 10. Germline V gives CDR1 SGHVS, CDR2 FQNEAQ.

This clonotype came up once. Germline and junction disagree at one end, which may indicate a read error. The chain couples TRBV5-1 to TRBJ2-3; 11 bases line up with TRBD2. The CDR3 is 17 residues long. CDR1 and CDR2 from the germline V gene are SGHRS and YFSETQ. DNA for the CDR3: TGCGTCAGCAGCTTGGCTCCTAGCGGGAGGTCCACAGATACGCAGTATTTT. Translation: CVSSLAPSGRSTDTQYF.

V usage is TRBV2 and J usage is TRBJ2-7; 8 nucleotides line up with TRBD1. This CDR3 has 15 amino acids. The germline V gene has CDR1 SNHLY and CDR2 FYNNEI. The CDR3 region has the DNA TGTGTCGGGGGCCAGGGGGCACGCCAAAACTACGAGCAGTACTTC. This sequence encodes CVGGQGARQNYEQYF.

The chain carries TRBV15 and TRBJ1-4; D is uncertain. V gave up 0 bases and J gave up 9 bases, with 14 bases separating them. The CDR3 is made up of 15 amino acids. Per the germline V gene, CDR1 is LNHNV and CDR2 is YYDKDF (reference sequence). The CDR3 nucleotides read TGTGCCACCAGCAGAGAGGGAGTTACTTTGAAAAAACTGTTTTTT. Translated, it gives CATSREGVTLKKLFF.

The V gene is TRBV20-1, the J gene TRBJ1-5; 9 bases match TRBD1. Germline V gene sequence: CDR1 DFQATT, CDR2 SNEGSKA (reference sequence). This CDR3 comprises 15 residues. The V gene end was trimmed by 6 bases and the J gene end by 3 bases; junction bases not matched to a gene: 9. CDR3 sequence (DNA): TGCAGTGCCTGGCGTACAGGGGGCTTCAATCAGCCCCAGCATTTT. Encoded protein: CSAWRTGGFNQPQHF.

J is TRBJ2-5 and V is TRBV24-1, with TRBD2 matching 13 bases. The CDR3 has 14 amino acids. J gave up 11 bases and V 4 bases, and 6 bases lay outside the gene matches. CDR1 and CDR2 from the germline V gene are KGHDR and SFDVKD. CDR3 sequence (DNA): TGTGCCACCAGTGACGGGACTAGCGGGATTGAGCAGTACTTC. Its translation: CATSDGTSGIEQYF.

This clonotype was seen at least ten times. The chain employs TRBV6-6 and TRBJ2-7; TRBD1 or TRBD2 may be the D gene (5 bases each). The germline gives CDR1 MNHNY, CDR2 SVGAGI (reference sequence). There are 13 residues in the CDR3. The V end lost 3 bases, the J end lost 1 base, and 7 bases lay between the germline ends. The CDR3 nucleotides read TGTGCCAGCAGTTATGGGGGATCCTACGAGCAGTACTTC. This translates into CASSYGGSYEQYF.